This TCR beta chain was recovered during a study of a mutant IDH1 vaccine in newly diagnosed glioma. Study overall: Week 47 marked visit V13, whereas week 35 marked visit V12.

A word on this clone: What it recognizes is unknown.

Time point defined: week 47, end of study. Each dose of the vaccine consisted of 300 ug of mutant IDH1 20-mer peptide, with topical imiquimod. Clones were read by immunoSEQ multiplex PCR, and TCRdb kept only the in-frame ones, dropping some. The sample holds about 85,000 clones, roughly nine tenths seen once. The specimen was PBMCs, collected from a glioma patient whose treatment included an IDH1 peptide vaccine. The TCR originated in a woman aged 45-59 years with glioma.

CDR3: CSVGREGPRHEQFF. CDR3 in DNA: TGCAGCGTTGGGCGGGAGGGCCCAAGACATGAGCAGTTCTTC. The rearrangement uses TRBV29-1 and TRBJ2-1; 9 bases are a match to TRBD2. Trimming took 4 bases from V and 8 from J; bases not matched to a gene: 9. This CDR3 spans 14 amino acids. The germline V gene has CDR1 SQVTM and CDR2 ANQGSEA.